A single sample is the source of the 31 T cell receptor beta chains below, sequenced in a study of Ad26.COV2.S vaccination and SARS-CoV-2 variants. Treatment specified: roughly 20 received Ad26.COV2.S at low or high dose, single or two shots; 5 received placebo; per-sample allocation not given. After the first vaccine or placebo injection, samples were drawn on day 63. Here immunoSEQ multiplex PCR was the method, and the copy in TCRdb shows in-frame clones only, minus some. The data show around 300,000 clones, approximately 86% seen once. The sequenced sample was peripheral blood, obtained in a trial of Ad26.COV2.S vaccine versus placebo. These receptors all stem from a person aged 18 to 65 who received the Ad26.COV2.S COVID-19 vaccine or a placebo.

The chain joins TRBV4-1 to TRBJ1-2; D is undetermined. Germline CDR1 is MGHRA and CDR2 is YSYEKL. This CDR3 is built from 15 residues. V was clipped by 0 bases and J by 0 bases, with 8 bases between them. CDR3 amino acids: CASSQDDRANYGYTF. The CDR3 bases are TGCGCCAGCAGCCAAGACGACCGTGCTAACTATGGCTACACCTTC.

This rearrangement joins TRBV13 to TRBJ2-7; TRBD2 matches at 13 bases. Germline V CDR1 and CDR2: PRHDT, FYEKMQ (reference sequence). The trim removed 5 bases at V and 2 bases at J, leaving 9 bases unmatched. The CDR3 is made up of 17 amino acids. CDR3 nucleotide sequence: TGTGCCAGCAGCACAGGGCGACTAGCGGGAGGAACCTACGAGCAGTACTTC. Protein: CASSTGRLAGGTYEQYF.

The rearrangement joins TRBV7-9 to TRBJ2-7; D is perhaps TRBD2 (6 bases). V shed 1 base and J shed 2 bases, with 12 bases lying between them. The CDR3 spans 15 residues. Germline V CDR1 and CDR2: SEHNR, FQNEAQ (reference sequence). CDR3 sequence: CASSLVRGTAYEQYF. The CDR3 DNA sequence: TGTGCCAGCAGCTTAGTTCGGGGGACGGCCTACGAGCAGTACTTC. The full variable domain, completed using reference TRBV7-9 and TRBJ2-7, is DTGVSQNPRHKITKRGQNVTFRCDPISEHNRLYWYRQTLGQGPEFLTYFQNEAQLEKSRLLSDRFSAERPKGSFSTLEIQRTEQGDSAMYLCASSLVRGTAYEQYFGPGTRLTVT.

The chain is built from TRBV6-2 or TRBV6-3 and TRBJ1-1, with TRBD1 as a possible D gene (5 bases). The CDR3 extends over 16 amino acids. V shed 0 bases and J shed 3 bases, with 14 bases lying between them. CDR1 MNHEY and CDR2 SVGEGT come from the germline V gene. CDR3 in DNA: TGTGCCAGCAGTTACTCGAAGGGCAGGGCTCACACTGAAGCTTTCTTT. Protein: CASSYSKGRAHTEAFF.

The V gene is TRBV6-4, the J gene TRBJ1-5; D is unresolved. This CDR3 is built from 13 residues. Germline loops: CDR1 MRHNA, CDR2 SNTAGT. V was trimmed by 3 bases and J by 5 bases, leaving 8 bases between them. The CDR3 coding sequence is TGTGCCAGCAGTGAGCGGGGAGATCAGCCCCAGCATTTT. It yields the protein CASSERGDQPQHF.

This chain connects TRBV6-5 to TRBJ1-4; D may be TRBD1 (5 bases). The CDR3 is 15 amino acids. The ends were cut back, 6 bases at V and 0 bases at J, with 11 bases in the middle. CDR1 and CDR2 (germline): MNHEY, SVGAGI. The CDR3 loop reads CASRRGPATNEKLFF. The CDR3 DNA reads as TGTGCCAGCAGGAGGGGCCCAGCAACTAATGAAAAACTGTTTTTT.

Details on this clone: A read error may explain this, as a much larger clone is one base away. The sample contains more than one DNA sequence encoding this CDR3. The V call is TRBV6-5, the J call TRBJ2-2; D remains unclear. The V and J ends lost 5 bases and 4 bases respectively, with 5 bases between them. From germline, CDR1 is MNHEY and CDR2 SVGAGI. This CDR3 is built from 12 residues. This CDR3 reads CASSRVTGELFF. DNA for the CDR3: TGTGCCAGCAGTCGTGTCACCGGGGAGCTGTTTTTT.

The chain has TRBV19 and TRBJ2-3, with 10 nucleotides matching TRBD2. V lost 6 bases, J lost 4 bases, and 13 bases stayed unmatched. CDR3 length: 17 amino acids. CDR1 LNHDA and CDR2 SQIVND come from the germline V gene (reference sequence). CDR3 sequence: CASRAGGAVGGADTQYF. For the CDR3, the DNA is TGTGCCAGTAGAGCGGGAGGGGCCGTAGGGGGGGCAGATACGCAGTATTTT.

The chain has TRBV15 and TRBJ2-7; D might be TRBD2 (5 bases). Germline CDR1 is LNHNV and CDR2 is YYDKDF (reference sequence). This CDR3 is 15 amino acids long. V lost 1 base, J lost 9 bases, and 19 bases lay in between. The CDR3 reads CATSRGTARSDAQYF. The CDR3 coding sequence is TGTGCCACCAGCAGAGGGACTGCCAGGTCTGATGCGCAGTACTTC.

The V gene is TRBV25-1, the J gene TRBJ1-1; D is unclear. The ends were cut back, 7 bases at V and 1 base at J, with 4 bases in the middle. CDR3 length: 11 amino acids. CDR1 and CDR2 (germline): MGHDK, SYGVNS. CDR3: CASKANTEAFF. DNA for the CDR3: TGTGCCAGCAAAGCGAACACTGAAGCTTTCTTT.

V is TRBV5-1 and J is TRBJ2-5, with 7 bases fitting TRBD2. The V and J ends lost 2 bases and 4 bases, in that order; junction bases with no gene match: 8. CDR1 SGHRS and CDR2 YFSETQ come from the germline V gene. This CDR3 comprises 15 residues. The CDR3 nucleotides read TGCGCCAGCAGCTTTACAGGACTAGACGGAGAGACCCAGTACTTC. Its protein product is CASSFTGLDGETQYF.

The chain joins TRBV28 to TRBJ2-7; D remains unclear. The CDR3 is 17 residues long. Trimming shortened V by 7 bases and J by 0 bases, and 22 bases separated the two germline ends. The germline V gene has CDR1 MDHEN and CDR2 SYDVKM. The CDR3, as DNA: TGTGCCAGCACCCGACCTCTTCGCAGCTTTTCCTCCTACGAGCAGTACTTC. Protein sequence: CASTRPLRSFSSYEQYF. The variable domain in full, with the rest retrieved from reference TRBV28 and TRBJ2-7, is DVKVTQSSRYLVKRTGEKVFLECVQDMDHENMFWYRQDPGLGLRLIYFSYDVKMKEKGDIPEGYSVSREKKERFSLILESASTNQTSMYLCASTRPLRSFSSYEQYFGPGTRLTVT.

The rearrangement joins TRBV6-1 to TRBJ2-1, with 7 bases matching TRBD2. With V trimmed by 2 bases and J by 8 bases, 18 bases remained unmatched. The CDR3 contains 18 residues. The germline CDR1 and CDR2 sequences are MNHNS and SASEGT. The chain's CDR3 is CASSELSQVAGPPHEQFF. The CDR3 DNA sequence: TGTGCCAGCAGTGAACTATCCCAGGTAGCGGGCCCCCCCCATGAGCAGTTCTTC.

V and J are TRBV7-6 and TRBJ2-3; TRBD2 is a possible D gene (5 bases). This CDR3 has 19 residues. V was pared by 5 bases and J by 0 bases, with 24 bases between. Per germline, CDR1 SGHVS and CDR2 FNYEAQ. The CDR3 DNA sequence: TGTGCCAGCAGCCCGAGGCAATTCGCGGGCGGAGGAAGCACAGATACGCAGTATTTT. Its translation is CASSPRQFAGGGSTDTQYF.

The chain links TRBV4-3 to TRBJ2-6; maybe TRBD1 (5 bases). The germline CDR1 and CDR2 sequences are LGHNA and YSLEER. Trimming stripped 0 bases from V and 4 bases from J, with 19 bases between. The CDR3 runs to 19 residues. The CDR3: CASSQEFQFHRPGANVLTF. The CDR3 DNA sequence: TGCGCCAGCAGCCAAGAGTTCCAATTCCACAGGCCAGGGGCCAACGTCCTGACTTTC.

Only a few counts were recorded for this clone. CDR3 DNA: TGCGCCAGCAGCTTACTTCCGGAGAACACTGAAGCTTTCTTT. Translating gives CASSLLPENTEAFF. The chain uses TRBV5-1 and TRBJ1-1; D call uncertain. V was cut by 2 bases and J by 1 base, with 9 bases left in between. This CDR3 is built from 14 residues. Germline CDR1 reads SGHRS; CDR2 reads YFSETQ.

The rearrangement links TRBV6-2 or TRBV6-3 to TRBJ2-2; 11 nucleotides match TRBD2. The CDR3 has 16 residues. Germline V CDR1 and CDR2: MNHEY, SVGEGT. Losses at the gene ends were 6 bases for V and 1 base for J; bases not matched to a gene: 4. The CDR3, as DNA: TGTGCCAGCAGCCCTAGCGGGGGGCTGAACACCGGGGAGCTGTTTTTT. Its translation: CASSPSGGLNTGELFF.

J is TRBJ2-7 and V is TRBV3-1 (or the pseudogene TRBV3-2); D may be TRBD1 (5 bases). There are 15 residues in the CDR3. The V and J ends lost 9 bases and 5 bases respectively, with 23 bases between them. The germline CDR1 and CDR2 sequences are LGHDT and YNNKEL (reference sequence). Here the CDR3 reads CARSRGVQGRNEQYF. The DNA of the CDR3 is TGTGCCAGGTCGCGAGGTGTTCAGGGAAGAAACGAGCAGTACTTC.

This clone was observed a single time. The J gene is TRBJ1-2, the V gene TRBV29-1, with unresolved D. Germline CDR1 reads SQVTM; CDR2 reads ANQGSEA. V lost 7 bases, J lost 5 bases, and 14 bases lay in between. The CDR3 has 12 residues. The CDR3 loop reads CSASAGEYGYTF. In DNA, the CDR3 is TGCAGCGCCAGCGCTGGGGAGTATGGCTACACCTTC.

The CDR3 sequence is CATSRDRGYEQYF. In nucleotides, the CDR3 is TGTGCCACCAGCCGGGACAGGGGGTACGAGCAGTACTTC. This sequence joins TRBV24-1 and TRBJ2-7; TRBD1 matches at 11 bases. Germline values: CDR1 KGHDR, CDR2 SFDVKD. The CDR3 length is 13 residues. After removal of 7 bases from V and 4 bases from J, the junction contained 2 bases not matched to a gene.

The rearrangement uses TRBV2 and TRBJ2-2, with D unresolved. Germline CDR1 and CDR2: SNHLY and FYNNEI. This CDR3 is built from 12 residues. V lost 6 bases, J lost 4 bases, and 6 bases lay in between. DNA of the CDR3: TGTGCCAGCAGAGTAGGCACCGGGGAGCTGTTTTTT. It codes for CASRVGTGELFF.

This clone was seen a handful of times. An end of the junction differs from the germline gene, which may be a read error. The V and J genes are TRBV7-9 and TRBJ1-1; TRBD1 might be the D (5 bases). The V gene's germline CDR1 is SEHNR and CDR2 FQNEAQ (reference sequence). The CDR3 length is 15 residues. The CDR3 bases are TGTGCCAGCAGCATATCAGGGATACTGAAAACTGAAGCTTTCTTT. Translation gives CASSISGILKTEAFF. Complete variable domain (other parts from reference TRBV7-9 and TRBJ1-1): DTGVSQNPRHKITKRGQNVTFRCDPISEHNRLYWYRQTLGQGPEFLTYFQNEAQLEKSRLLSDRFSAERPKGSFSTLEIQRTEQGDSAMYLCASSISGILKTEAFFGQGTRLTVV.

This chain links TRBV30 with TRBJ1-2; D is perhaps TRBD1 (6 bases). The V and J ends lost 0 bases and 8 bases respectively, with 13 bases between them. Per the germline V gene, CDR1 is GTSNPN and CDR2 is SVGIG (reference sequence). The CDR3 spans 13 residues. The CDR3 sequence: CAWSVQGSLGYTF. DNA for the CDR3: TGTGCCTGGAGTGTACAGGGCAGTTTAGGCTACACCTTC.

This sequence joins TRBV7-2 and TRBJ1-5, with D unclear. V shed 5 bases and J shed 7 bases, with 18 bases lying between them. Germline CDR1 is SGHTA and CDR2 is FQGNSA. The CDR3 totals 15 residues. Here the CDR3 reads CASSPNGFGEQPQHF. The CDR3 region has the DNA TGTGCCAGCAGCCCGAACGGTTTTGGGGAACAGCCCCAGCATTTT.

The chain is built from TRBV5-1 and TRBJ2-7; TRBD1 is a possible D gene (6 bases). Trimming took 3 bases from V and 2 from J, leaving 9 bases between them. The CDR3 is 13 amino acids. In germline, CDR1 is SGHRS, CDR2 YFSETQ. This chain's CDR3 is CASSWDTTYEQYF. The CDR3 bases are TGCGCCAGCAGCTGGGACACTACCTACGAGCAGTACTTC.

The chain combines TRBV5-1 with TRBJ2-2, with D possibly matching TRBD1 (5 bases). V lost 1 base, J lost 0 bases, and 13 bases lay in between. There are 17 residues in the CDR3. Germline V gives CDR1 SGHRS, CDR2 YFSETQ. CDR3 nucleotides: TGCGCCAGCAGCTTGAACGCCCAGGGTACGAACACCGGGGAGCTGTTTTTT. Amino acid sequence: CASSLNAQGTNTGELFF.

The chain carries TRBV6-2 or TRBV6-3 and TRBJ2-1, with 8 bases matching TRBD1. This CDR3 is 13 amino acids long. V was clipped by 6 bases and J by 9 bases; unmatched bases: 7. Germline lookup yields CDR1 MNHEY and CDR2 SVGEGT. The CDR3 here is CASSPGGAGEQFF. CDR3 nucleotides: TGTGCCAGCAGCCCAGGGGGCGCGGGTGAGCAGTTCTTC.

The V gene is TRBV7-2, the J gene TRBJ2-5; the D gene is possibly TRBD2 (6 bases). Germline V gene data show CDR1 as SGHTA and CDR2 as FQGNSA. The CDR3 is 15 residues long. V was cut by 8 bases and J by 2 bases, with 18 bases left in between. CDR3 protein: CASSTPAGLQETQYF. CDR3 in DNA: TGTGCCAGCTCAACACCAGCGGGTTTACAAGAGACCCAGTACTTC.

The chain recombines TRBV19 with TRBJ1-4; D may be TRBD1 (5 bases). The CDR3 consists of 16 residues. With 11 bases removed from V and 0 bases from J, the gap between germline ends came to 19 bases. Germline CDR1 reads LNHDA; CDR2 reads SQIVND (reference sequence). This CDR3 reads CASTPGSWATNEKLFF. For the CDR3, the DNA is TGTGCCTCAACTCCAGGGTCATGGGCAACTAATGAAAAACTGTTTTTT.

V gene TRBV6-2 or TRBV6-3 combines with J gene TRBJ1-2; tentatively, D is TRBD1 (6 bases). The CDR3 extends over 17 amino acids. Germline assignment: CDR1 MNHEY and CDR2 SVGEGT. Trimming stripped 2 bases from V and 1 base from J, with 17 bases between. The CDR3 region is CASSYTKTGTSNYGYTF. DNA of the CDR3: TGTGCCAGCAGTTACACCAAAACCGGGACAAGTAACTATGGCTACACCTTC.

The V gene is TRBV7-9, the J gene TRBJ2-3; D might be TRBD1 (5 bases). CDR1 is SEHNR, CDR2 FQNEAQ, per germline (reference sequence). There are 14 residues in the CDR3. V lost 2 bases and J 4 bases, leaving 10 bases between the germline ends. CDR3 loop: CASSLLGHADTQYF. The DNA of the CDR3 is TGTGCCAGCAGCTTACTGGGGCACGCAGATACGCAGTATTTT.